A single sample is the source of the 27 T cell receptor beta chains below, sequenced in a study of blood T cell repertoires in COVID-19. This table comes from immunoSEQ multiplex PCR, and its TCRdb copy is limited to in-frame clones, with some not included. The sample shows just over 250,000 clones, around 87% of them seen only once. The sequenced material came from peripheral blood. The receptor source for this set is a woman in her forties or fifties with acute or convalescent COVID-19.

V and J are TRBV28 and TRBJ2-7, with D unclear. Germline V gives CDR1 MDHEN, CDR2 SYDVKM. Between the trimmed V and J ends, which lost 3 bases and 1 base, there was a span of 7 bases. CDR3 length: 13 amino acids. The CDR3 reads CASSLSRSYEQYF. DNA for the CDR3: TGTGCCAGCAGTTTGTCTAGGTCCTACGAGCAGTACTTC.

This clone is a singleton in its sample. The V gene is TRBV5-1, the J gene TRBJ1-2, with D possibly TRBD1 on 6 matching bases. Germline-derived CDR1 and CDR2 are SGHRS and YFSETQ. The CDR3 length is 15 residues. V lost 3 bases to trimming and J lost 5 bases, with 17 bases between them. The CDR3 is CASSSTGQSKYGYTF. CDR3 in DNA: TGCGCCAGCAGCTCGACCGGACAGAGTAAATATGGCTACACCTTC. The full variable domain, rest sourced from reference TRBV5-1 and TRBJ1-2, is KAGVTQTPRYLIKTRGQQVTLSCSPISGHRSVSWYQQTPGQGLQFLFEYFSETQRNKGNFPGRFSGRQFSNSRSEMNVSTLELGDSALYLCASSSTGQSKYGYTFGSGTRLTVV.

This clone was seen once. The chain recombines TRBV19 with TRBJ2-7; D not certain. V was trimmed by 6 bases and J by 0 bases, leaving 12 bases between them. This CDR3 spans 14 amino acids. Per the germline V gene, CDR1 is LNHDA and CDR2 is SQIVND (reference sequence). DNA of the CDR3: TGTGCCAGTAGCCGACTCGAGAGCTCCTACGAGCAGTACTTC. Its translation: CASSRLESSYEQYF.

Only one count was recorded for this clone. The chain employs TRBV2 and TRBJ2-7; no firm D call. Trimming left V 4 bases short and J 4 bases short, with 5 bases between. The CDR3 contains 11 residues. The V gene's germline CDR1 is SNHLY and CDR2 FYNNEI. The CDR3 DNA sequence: TGTGCCAGCAGTGCACTTTACGAGCAGTACTTC. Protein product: CASSALYEQYF. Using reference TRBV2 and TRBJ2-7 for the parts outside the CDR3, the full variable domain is EPEVTQTPSHQVTQMGQEVILRCVPISNHLYFYWYRQILGQKVEFLVSFYNNEISEKSEIFDDQFSVERPDGSNFTLKIRSTKLEDSAMYFCASSALYEQYFGPGTRLTVT.

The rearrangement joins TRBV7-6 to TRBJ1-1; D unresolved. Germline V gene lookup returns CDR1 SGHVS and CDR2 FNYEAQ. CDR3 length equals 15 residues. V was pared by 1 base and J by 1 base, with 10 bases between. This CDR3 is CASSLELRANTEAFF. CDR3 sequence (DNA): TGTGCCAGCAGCTTAGAATTGCGGGCGAACACTGAAGCTTTCTTT. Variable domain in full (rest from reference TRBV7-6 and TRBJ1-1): GAGVSQSPRYKVTKRGQDVALRCDPISGHVSLYWYRQALGQGPEFLTYFNYEAQQDKSGLPNDRFSAERPEGSISTLTIQRTEQRDSAMYRCASSLELRANTEAFFGQGTRLTVV.

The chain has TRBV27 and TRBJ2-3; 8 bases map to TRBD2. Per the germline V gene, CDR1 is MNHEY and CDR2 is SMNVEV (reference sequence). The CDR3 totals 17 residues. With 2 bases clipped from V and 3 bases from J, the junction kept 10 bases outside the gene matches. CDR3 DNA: TGTGCCAGCAGTTTAAGGGGACTAGGAGGCGTTACAGATACGCAGTATTTT. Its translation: CASSLRGLGGVTDTQYF.

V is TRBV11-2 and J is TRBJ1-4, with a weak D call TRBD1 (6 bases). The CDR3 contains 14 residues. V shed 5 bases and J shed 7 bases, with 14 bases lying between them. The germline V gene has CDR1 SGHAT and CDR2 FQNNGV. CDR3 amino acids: CASSRAGEGEKLFF. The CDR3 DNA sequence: TGTGCCAGCAGCAGGGCAGGGGAAGGTGAAAAACTGTTTTTT.

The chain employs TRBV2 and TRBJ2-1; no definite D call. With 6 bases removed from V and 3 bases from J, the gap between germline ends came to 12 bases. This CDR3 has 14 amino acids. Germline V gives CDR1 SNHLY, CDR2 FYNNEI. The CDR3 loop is CASRRLANYNEQFF. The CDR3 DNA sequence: TGTGCCAGCAGGAGGCTGGCGAACTACAATGAGCAGTTCTTC.

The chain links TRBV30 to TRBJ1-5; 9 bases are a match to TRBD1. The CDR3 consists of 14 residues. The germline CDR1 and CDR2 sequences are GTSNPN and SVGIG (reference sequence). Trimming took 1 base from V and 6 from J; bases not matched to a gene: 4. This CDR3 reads CAWSAGQGSQPQHF. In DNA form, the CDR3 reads TGTGCCTGGAGTGCAGGACAGGGGAGTCAGCCCCAGCATTTT.

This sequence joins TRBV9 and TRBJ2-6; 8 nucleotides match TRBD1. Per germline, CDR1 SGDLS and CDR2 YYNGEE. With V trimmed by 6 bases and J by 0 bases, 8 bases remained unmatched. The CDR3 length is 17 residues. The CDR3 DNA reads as TGTGCCAGCACCCCCGAGACAGGGGTCTCTGGGGCCAACGTCCTGACTTTC. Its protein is CASTPETGVSGANVLTF.

CDR3 protein: CASSSVGGPYSNQPQHF. DNA for the CDR3: TGCGCCAGCAGCTCTGTGGGAGGACCGTATAGCAATCAGCCCCAGCATTTT. The V gene is TRBV5-1, the J gene TRBJ1-5; D not certain. The germline V gene has CDR1 SGHRS and CDR2 YFSETQ. V was pared by 3 bases and J by 0 bases, with 16 bases between. The CDR3 is 17 residues long.

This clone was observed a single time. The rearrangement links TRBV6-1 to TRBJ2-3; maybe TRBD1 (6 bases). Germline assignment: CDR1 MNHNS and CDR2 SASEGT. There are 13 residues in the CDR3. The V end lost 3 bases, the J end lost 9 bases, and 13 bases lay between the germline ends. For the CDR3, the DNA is TGTGCCAGCAGTGAGGACAGCCCCGACACGCAGTATTTT. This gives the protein CASSEDSPDTQYF.

The CDR3 DNA reads TGTGCCAGCAGTACGGGACTGGGCCCCTACGAGCAGTACTTC. Its translation is CASSTGLGPYEQYF. This chain joins TRBV27 and TRBJ2-7; a weak D match, TRBD2 (6 bases). Trimming took off 5 bases at V and 2 bases at J, with 13 bases between the two ends. The CDR3 extends over 14 amino acids. Germline CDR1 is MNHEY and CDR2 is SMNVEV (reference sequence).

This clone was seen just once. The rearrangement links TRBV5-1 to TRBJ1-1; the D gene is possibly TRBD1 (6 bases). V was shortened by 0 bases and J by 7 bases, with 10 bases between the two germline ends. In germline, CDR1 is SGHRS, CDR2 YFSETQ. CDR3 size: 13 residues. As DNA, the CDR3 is TGCGCCAGCAGCTTGGTTGTGGACAGTGAAGCTTTCTTT. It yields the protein CASSLVVDSEAFF.

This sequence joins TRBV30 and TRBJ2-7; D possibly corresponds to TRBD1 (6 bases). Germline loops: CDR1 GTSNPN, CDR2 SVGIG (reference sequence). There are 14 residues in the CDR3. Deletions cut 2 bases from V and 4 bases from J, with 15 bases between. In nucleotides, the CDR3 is TGTGCCTGGAGTATAGACAGGCCACCGTACGAGCAGTACTTC. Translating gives CAWSIDRPPYEQYF.

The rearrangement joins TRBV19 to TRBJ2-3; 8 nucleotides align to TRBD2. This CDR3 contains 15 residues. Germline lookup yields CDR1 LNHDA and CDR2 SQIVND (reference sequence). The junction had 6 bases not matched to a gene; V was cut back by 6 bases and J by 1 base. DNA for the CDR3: TGTGCCAGTAGCGGGAGGGCCCTCGGCACAGATACGCAGTATTTT. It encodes CASSGRALGTDTQYF.

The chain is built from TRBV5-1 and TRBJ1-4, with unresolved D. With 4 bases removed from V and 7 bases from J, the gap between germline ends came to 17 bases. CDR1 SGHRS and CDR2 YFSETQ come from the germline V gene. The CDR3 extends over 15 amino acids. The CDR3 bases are TGCGCCAGCAGCCTGAGGGAGGGCTCGGGTGAAAAACTGTTTTTT. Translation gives CASSLREGSGEKLFF. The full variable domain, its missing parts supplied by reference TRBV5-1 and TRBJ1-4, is KAGVTQTPRYLIKTRGQQVTLSCSPISGHRSVSWYQQTPGQGLQFLFEYFSETQRNKGNFPGRFSGRQFSNSRSEMNVSTLELGDSALYLCASSLREGSGEKLFFGSGTQLSVL.

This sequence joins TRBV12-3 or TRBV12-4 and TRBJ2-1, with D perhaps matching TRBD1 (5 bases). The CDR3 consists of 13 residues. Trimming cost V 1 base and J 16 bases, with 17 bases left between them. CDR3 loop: CASSLVFSTAPFF. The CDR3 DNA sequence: TGTGCCAGCAGTTTAGTGTTTTCGACAGCCCCTTTCTTC.

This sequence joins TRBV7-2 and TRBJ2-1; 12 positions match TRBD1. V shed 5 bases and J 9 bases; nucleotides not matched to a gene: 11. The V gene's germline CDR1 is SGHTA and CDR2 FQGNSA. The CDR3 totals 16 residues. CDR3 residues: CASSQQSGQGALEQFF. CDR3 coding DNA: TGTGCCAGCAGCCAGCAATCGGGACAGGGGGCCCTTGAGCAGTTCTTC.

The CDR3 spells CASKAGGFEQYF. The CDR3 DNA reads TGTGCCAGCAAAGCGGGAGGGTTCGAGCAGTACTTC. This chain uses TRBV6-5 with TRBJ2-7; TRBD2 matches 10 bases. Trimming at V came to 7 bases and at J to 6 bases, leaving 3 bases not matched to a gene. CDR1 is MNHEY, CDR2 SVGAGI, per germline. CDR3 length: 12 amino acids.

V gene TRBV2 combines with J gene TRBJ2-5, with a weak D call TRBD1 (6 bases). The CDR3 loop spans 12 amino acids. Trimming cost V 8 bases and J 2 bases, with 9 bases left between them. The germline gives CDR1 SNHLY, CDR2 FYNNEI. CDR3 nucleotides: TGTGCCAGCCAGACAGGTCAAGAGACCCAGTACTTC. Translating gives CASQTGQETQYF.

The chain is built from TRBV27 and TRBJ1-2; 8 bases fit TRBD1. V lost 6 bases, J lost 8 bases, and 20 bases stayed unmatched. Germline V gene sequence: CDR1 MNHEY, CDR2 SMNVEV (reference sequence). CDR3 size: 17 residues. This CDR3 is CASSDHGLTGGASGYTF. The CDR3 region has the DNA TGTGCCAGCAGCGATCATGGCCTAACAGGGGGGGCATCGGGCTACACCTTC.

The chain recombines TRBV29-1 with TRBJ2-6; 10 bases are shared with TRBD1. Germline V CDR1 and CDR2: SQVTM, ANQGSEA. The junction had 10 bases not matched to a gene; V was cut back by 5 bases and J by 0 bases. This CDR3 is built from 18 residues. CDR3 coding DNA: TGCAGCGTTTTTTGGACAGGGGGTCCCTTCTCTGGGGCCAACGTCCTGACTTTC. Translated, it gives CSVFWTGGPFSGANVLTF.

Written as DNA, the CDR3 is TGTGCCAGCAGCTTAGTAGGAGGGGCCTACGAGCAGTACTTC. Amino acid sequence: CASSLVGGAYEQYF. This rearrangement joins TRBV11-1 to TRBJ2-7; D may be TRBD2 (6 bases). V lost 1 base and J 2 bases, leaving 9 bases between the germline ends. Germline-derived CDR1 and CDR2 are SGHAT and FQDESV (reference sequence). This CDR3 contains 14 residues.

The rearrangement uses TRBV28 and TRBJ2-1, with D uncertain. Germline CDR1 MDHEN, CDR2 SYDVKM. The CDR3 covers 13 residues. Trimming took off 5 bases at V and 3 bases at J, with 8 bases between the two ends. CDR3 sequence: CASSPGNYNEQFF. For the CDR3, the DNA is TGTGCCAGCAGTCCCGGTAACTACAATGAGCAGTTCTTC.

CDR3 protein: CASSLAGRTEAFF. The CDR3 nucleotides read TGTGCCAGCAGCTTAGCTGGCAGAACTGAAGCTTTCTTT. The gene calls are TRBV7-9 and TRBJ1-1; D gene unclear. CDR3 length equals 13 residues. Germline V gene sequence: CDR1 SEHNR, CDR2 FQNEAQ (reference sequence). Trimming removed 0 bases from V and 5 bases from J, with 7 bases in between.

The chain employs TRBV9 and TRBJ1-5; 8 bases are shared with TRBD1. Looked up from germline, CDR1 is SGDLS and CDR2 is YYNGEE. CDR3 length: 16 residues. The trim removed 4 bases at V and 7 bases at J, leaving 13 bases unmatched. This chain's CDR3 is CASSSRQGRLQQPQHF. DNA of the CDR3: TGTGCCAGCAGCTCACGACAGGGGAGGTTGCAACAGCCCCAGCATTTT. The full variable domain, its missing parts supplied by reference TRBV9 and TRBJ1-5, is DSGVTQTPKHLITATGQRVTLRCSPRSGDLSVYWYQQSLDQGLQFLIQYYNGEERAKGNILERFSAQQFPDLHSELNLSSLELGDSALYFCASSSRQGRLQQPQHFGDGTRLSIL.